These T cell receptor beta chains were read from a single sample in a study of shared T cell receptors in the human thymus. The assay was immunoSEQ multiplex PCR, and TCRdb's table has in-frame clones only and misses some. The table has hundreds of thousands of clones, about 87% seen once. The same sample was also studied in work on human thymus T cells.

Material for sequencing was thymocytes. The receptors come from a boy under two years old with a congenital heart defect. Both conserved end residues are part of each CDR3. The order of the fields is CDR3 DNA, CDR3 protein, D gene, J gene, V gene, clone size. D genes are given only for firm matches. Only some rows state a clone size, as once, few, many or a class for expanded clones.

TGTGCCAGCAGCGAGCAGGATTACACCGGGGAGCTGTTTTTT | CASSEQDYTGELFF | . | TRBJ2-2 | TRBV5-6 | few
TGTGCCACCAGCAGAGATCCCGCAGGGGGCGCCGTGCAGCCCCAGCATTTT | CATSRDPAGGAVQPQHF | TRBD1 | TRBJ1-5 | TRBV15 | .
TGTGCCAGCAGACGACCGGGACAGGGTTACGAGCAGTACTTC | CASRRPGQGYEQYF | TRBD1 | TRBJ2-7 | TRBV16 | .
TGTGCCAGCAGTTGGGGCCTAGTAAATAAACCGGGAGAGACCCAGTACTTC | CASSWGLVNKPGETQYF | . | TRBJ2-5 | TRBV28 | .
TGTGCCAGCAGGGTGGACAGGAGCGACGAGCAGTACTTC | CASRVDRSDEQYF | TRBD1 | TRBJ2-7 | TRBV28 | .
TGTGCCAGCAACGGAGACGGGGAGCTGTTTTTT | CASNGDGELFF | . | TRBJ2-2 | TRBV6-5 | .
TGTGCCTGGAGCGACGGTACGGCTAGCGGGACGAGATCCTACAATGAGCAGTTCTTC | CAWSDGTASGTRSYNEQFF | TRBD2 | TRBJ2-1 | TRBV30 | .
TGTGCCAGCAGCCCTGGACTGATCTACGAGCAGTACTTC | CASSPGLIYEQYF | . | TRBJ2-7 | TRBV6-5 | .
TGTGCCAGCAGCACCCAGGGACAGTATAACTATGGCTACACCTTC | CASSTQGQYNYGYTF | TRBD1 | TRBJ1-2 | TRBV11-2 | once
TGTGCCAGCAGTTTATTAGTTTGGGTAGCGCCTAACAGGGGGTTCGGCAATCAGCCCCAGCATTTT | CASSLLVWVAPNRGFGNQPQHF | TRBD1 | TRBJ1-5 | TRBV28 | .
TGTGCCAGCAGTTTAGTGTTGGCTGGGGGGGAGCAGTTCTTC | CASSLVLAGGEQFF | . | TRBJ2-1 | TRBV27 | once
TGCGCCAGCGCACAGGGCCGGGCCCAGGCAACTAATGAAAAACTGTTTTTT | CASAQGRAQATNEKLFF | . | TRBJ1-4 | TRBV4-3 | .
TGCGCCAGCAGCCAAGATGGGGGAAGGGGGTTCCAAGAGACCCAGTACTTC | CASSQDGGRGFQETQYF | . | TRBJ2-5 | TRBV4-3 | few
TGTGCCAGCAGGGAATGGACAGGGAGTGTGGCCAAAAACATTCAGTACTTC | CASREWTGSVAKNIQYF | TRBD1 | TRBJ2-4 | TRBV9 | .
TGCGCCAGCAGCCCCGCTCCCGGGAGGGACAATGAGCAGTTCTTC | CASSPAPGRDNEQFF | TRBD2 | TRBJ2-1 | TRBV4-1 | few
TGCGCCAGCAGCCAAGATCACGGGATAGTGTTTGGGGGCGCCCGGGGTGAAGCTTTCTTT | CASSQDHGIVFGGARGEAFF | . | TRBJ1-1 | TRBV4-3 | .
TGTGCCAGCAGCTTGAGGGACAGATCCTACGAGCAGTACTTC | CASSLRDRSYEQYF | TRBD1 | TRBJ2-7 | TRBV7-8 | .
TGTGCCAGCAGCTCTAGACAGGTGGACACTGAAGCTTTCTTT | CASSSRQVDTEAFF | . | TRBJ1-1 | TRBV9 | once
TGTGCCAGCAGCTCCTTAACCGCGACTGGAAACACCATATATTTT | CASSSLTATGNTIYF | . | TRBJ1-3 | TRBV7-9 | once
TGTGCCAGCAGCGCGGGACTAGCGGGAGCTCATGAGCAGTTCTTC | CASSAGLAGAHEQFF | TRBD2 | TRBJ2-1 | TRBV27 | .
TGTGCCAGTAGTAGTGACGGGGGGGTTCCTAATCAGCCCCAGCATTTT | CASSSDGGVPNQPQHF | . | TRBJ1-5 | TRBV19 | .
TGTGCCAGCAGCCCAAACAGGGTCCACGAGCAGTACTTC | CASSPNRVHEQYF | . | TRBJ2-7 | TRBV9 | .
TGCAGCGGATTACAGGGGGCGACTGAAGCTTTCTTT | CSGLQGATEAFF | TRBD1 | TRBJ1-1 | TRBV29-1 | .
TGTGCCAGCAGTTACGAGTCCCAGGGTAAGCACGAGCAGTACTTC | CASSYESQGKHEQYF | . | TRBJ2-7 | TRBV6-5 | .
TGTGCCAGCAGTTTAAACGGGTATAACACCGGGGAGCTGTTTTTT | CASSLNGYNTGELFF | . | TRBJ2-2 | TRBV27 | .
TGTGCCAGCAGTCTCCTGGGAGGGTCCGAAAACACCATATATTTT | CASSLLGGSENTIYF | . | TRBJ1-3 | TRBV27 | .